The 21 T cell receptor beta chains below were found in one sample sequenced in a study of T cells in Graves' hyperthyroidism and ophthalmopathy. Amplification of TCR beta CDR3 regions was performed using RNA transcripts as template. First-round RT-PCR with HTBI primers amplified the TCR CDR3 region. TCRdb used MiXCR to reprocess the multiplex PCR reads, holding one entry per CDR3 protein. Of about 410,000 distinct CDR3 sequences listed, about 15% were seen once; the top ten hold about 13%. Sequencing was carried out using blood. These receptors all stem from a man between 18 and 29 years old with Graves' ophthalmopathy.

This clonotype was recorded many times. The CDR3 is CASRPRQGASEQYF. The CDR3 nucleotides are TGTGCCAGCAGACCTAGACAGGGGGCCTCCGAGCAGTACTTC. The gene calls are TRBV12-3 or TRBV12-4 and TRBJ2-7; 10 nucleotides match TRBD1. With 6 bases clipped from V and 6 bases from J, the junction kept 8 bases outside the gene matches. The CDR3 consists of 14 residues.

This clonotype was detected ten times or more. V usage is TRBV12-3 or TRBV12-4 and J usage is TRBJ2-5; TRBD1 agrees at 7 bases. The CDR3 is made up of 12 amino acids. V was pared by 5 bases and J by 9 bases, with 6 bases of the junction left unmatched. The CDR3, as DNA: TGTGCCAGCAGTGGACAGGTCCGTCCCCAGTACTTC. Amino acid sequence: CASSGQVRPQYF.

The chain joins TRBV20-1 to TRBJ2-7, with 10 bases that match TRBD1. This CDR3 contains 14 residues. J gave up 1 base and V 6 bases, and 6 bases lay outside the gene matches. Germline V lookup: CDR1 DFQATT, CDR2 SNEGSKA (reference sequence). The CDR3 loop is CSAEGTGVSYEQYF. In nucleotides, the CDR3 is TGCAGTGCAGAGGGGACAGGGGTTTCCTACGAGCAGTACTTC.

V gene TRBV15 combines with J gene TRBJ2-7, with unresolved D. The CDR3 contains 13 residues. Trimming pared 4 bases from V and 0 bases from J, leaving 7 bases between. Germline V gene data show CDR1 as LNHNV and CDR2 as YYDKDF (reference sequence). The CDR3, as DNA: TGTGCCACCAGCAAATCGAGCTCCTACGAGCAGTACTTC. Its translation is CATSKSSSYEQYF.

This clonotype was seen ten or more times. The chain joins TRBV28 to TRBJ2-7; TRBD2 matches 7 bases. The CDR3 loop spans 16 amino acids. Germline assignment: CDR1 MDHEN and CDR2 SYDVKM. V lost 5 bases and J lost 9; bases outside the gene matches: 19. CDR3 DNA sequence: TGTGCCAGCAGTCCCCAAGGGGCGGGAGCGTTCGGGGTGCAGTACTTC. Its protein product is CASSPQGAGAFGVQYF.

This clonotype came up many times. V gene TRBV2 combines with J gene TRBJ1-1, with a tentative D call TRBD1 (5 bases). Trimming took 4 bases from V and 2 from J, leaving 8 bases between them. CDR3 length equals 13 residues. Germline assignment: CDR1 SNHLY and CDR2 FYNNEI. In DNA, the CDR3 is TGTGCCAGCAGTGTGACAGCAAACACTGAAGCTTTCTTT. This sequence encodes CASSVTANTEAFF.

This rearrangement joins TRBV20-1 to TRBJ2-3, with 8 nucleotides matching TRBD1. CDR1 DFQATT and CDR2 SNEGSKA come from the germline V gene (reference sequence). The CDR3 runs 15 residues. Trimming cost V 4 bases and J 1 base; bases outside gene matches: 7. Written as DNA, the CDR3 is TGCAGTGCTACTTCCTCACAGGGGGGCACAGATACGCAGTATTTT. Translated, it gives CSATSSQGGTDTQYF.

This clonotype turned up a few times. The chain joins TRBV7-9 to TRBJ1-1, with D possibly TRBD1 on 5 matching bases. Germline V gene lookup returns CDR1 SEHNR and CDR2 FQNEAQ (reference sequence). The CDR3 totals 15 residues. The V end was cut by 5 bases, the J end by 1 base, with 14 bases between. The CDR3 bases are TGTGCCAGCAGCGCAAGACAGCTCACGAACACTGAAGCTTTCTTT. This encodes CASSARQLTNTEAFF.

This clonotype was recorded many times. V is TRBV6-1 and J is TRBJ2-1; D is uncertain. The CDR3 consists of 13 residues. Germline V gives CDR1 MNHNS, CDR2 SASEGT. V was trimmed by 3 bases and J by 8 bases, leaving 11 bases between them. DNA of the CDR3: TGTGCCAGCAGTGACCTAGGGTCCGATGAGCAGTTCTTC. This encodes CASSDLGSDEQFF.

This clonotype was detected ten times or more. This chain uses TRBV2 with TRBJ2-5; D is ambiguous. V was trimmed by 6 bases and J by 3 bases, leaving 14 bases between them. The CDR3 has 14 residues. Germline values: CDR1 SNHLY, CDR2 FYNNEI. CDR3 coding DNA: TGTGCCAGCAGAGTAGCCTGGGTGGAAGAGACCCAGTACTTC. Its protein product is CASRVAWVEETQYF.

The chain uses TRBV13 and TRBJ1-2, with TRBD1 matching over 9 bases. The CDR3 is 16 amino acids. V gave up 5 bases and J gave up 2 bases; unmatched junction bases: 9. Germline V gives CDR1 PRHDT, CDR2 FYEKMQ (reference sequence). The CDR3: CASSRRTGAFNYGYTF. In DNA form, the CDR3 reads TGTGCCAGCAGCAGACGGACAGGGGCATTCAACTATGGCTACACCTTC.

The sample holds a few counts of this clonotype. V usage is TRBV24-1 and J usage is TRBJ2-5, with D possibly matching TRBD2 (6 bases). Germline assignment: CDR1 KGHDR and CDR2 SFDVKD. Between the trimmed V and J ends, which lost 4 bases and 0 bases, there was a span of 11 bases. This CDR3 is built from 15 residues. The CDR3, as DNA: TGTGCCACCAGTGAAGGGACTGCACACCAAGAGACCCAGTACTTC. It specifies CATSEGTAHQETQYF.

The CDR3 nucleotides read TGTGCCAGCACTCTGGGAGGGGAGCTGTTTTTT. Translated: CASTLGGELFF. V and J are TRBV12-3 or TRBV12-4 and TRBJ2-2; unclear D gene. With 7 bases removed from V and 8 bases from J, the gap between germline ends came to 8 bases. The CDR3 runs to 11 residues.

The V gene is TRBV5-4, the J gene TRBJ2-1, with D maybe TRBD2 (6 bases). The germline gives CDR1 SGHNT, CDR2 YYREEE (reference sequence). Trimming cost V 0 bases and J 7 bases, with 11 bases left between them. The CDR3 runs to 14 residues. The CDR3 loop is CASSLAQGRNEQFF. DNA of the CDR3: TGTGCCAGCAGCTTGGCGCAAGGGAGGAATGAGCAGTTCTTC.

In its sample, this clonotype was seen a few times. The genes are TRBV7-9 and TRBJ1-2, with 10 bases aligning to TRBD1. V lost 5 bases to trimming and J lost 2 bases; unmatched junction nucleotides: 5. There are 15 residues in the CDR3. Germline V CDR1 and CDR2: SEHNR, FQNEAQ (reference sequence). The CDR3 is CASSTTGQGNYGYTF. In DNA form, the CDR3 reads TGTGCCAGCAGCACCACGGGACAGGGGAACTATGGCTACACCTTC.

At least ten counts were recorded for this clonotype. This chain connects TRBV24-1 to TRBJ2-7; D is possibly TRBD2 (6 bases). CDR3 length: 17 amino acids. Germline CDR1 and CDR2: KGHDR and SFDVKD. Trimming took off 4 bases at V and 5 bases at J, with 23 bases between the two ends. CDR3 loop: CATSDPGSSGVLNEQYF. The DNA of the CDR3 is TGTGCCACCAGTGACCCGGGTAGTTCGGGGGTCCTTAACGAGCAGTACTTC.

This clonotype was counted many times. The genes are TRBV7-2 and TRBJ2-7; D gene unclear. In germline, CDR1 is SGHTA, CDR2 FQGNSA. The V and J ends lost 3 bases and 0 bases respectively, with 12 bases between them. CDR3 length equals 15 residues. CDR3 loop: CASSFLLGDSYEQYF. CDR3 sequence (DNA): TGTGCCAGCAGCTTTTTGCTTGGGGACTCCTACGAGCAGTACTTC.

CDR3 DNA sequence: TGTGCCTGGAGTGTTCTCGGTTCCAATCAGCCCCAGCATTTT. Protein: CAWSVLGSNQPQHF. The chain recombines TRBV30 with TRBJ1-5; unclear D gene. This CDR3 has 14 residues. The ends were cut back, 0 bases at V and 3 bases at J, with 9 bases in the middle. Germline assignment: CDR1 GTSNPN and CDR2 SVGIG (reference sequence).

This clonotype has at least ten counts. J is TRBJ1-2 and V is TRBV5-5; D is unresolved. Trimming removed 0 bases from V and 4 bases from J, with 16 bases in between. Germline-derived CDR1 and CDR2 are SGHKS and YYEKEE (reference sequence). The CDR3 totals 16 residues. The CDR3 spells CASSLVPADLSYGYTF. The CDR3 DNA reads as TGTGCCAGCAGCTTGGTACCGGCAGACCTTTCCTATGGCTACACCTTC.

This clonotype was seen repeatedly, ten times or more. The gene calls are TRBV20-1 and TRBJ2-7; 10 bases match TRBD1. After removal of 4 bases from V and 9 bases from J, the junction contained 6 bases not matched to a gene. Germline CDR1 DFQATT, CDR2 SNEGSKA (reference sequence). The length of the CDR3 is 12 residues. CDR3 amino acids: CSAIGTGVRQYF. CDR3 DNA sequence: TGCAGTGCTATCGGGACAGGGGTGCGGCAGTACTTC.

This sequence joins TRBV29-1 and TRBJ1-2; D may be TRBD1 (5 bases). The length of the CDR3 is 12 residues. Germline V gene sequence: CDR1 SQVTM, CDR2 ANQGSEA. V was pared by 1 base and J by 4 bases, with 7 bases between. The CDR3 protein is CSVEAGTYGYTF. The DNA of the CDR3 is TGCAGCGTTGAAGCCGGGACCTATGGCTACACCTTC.